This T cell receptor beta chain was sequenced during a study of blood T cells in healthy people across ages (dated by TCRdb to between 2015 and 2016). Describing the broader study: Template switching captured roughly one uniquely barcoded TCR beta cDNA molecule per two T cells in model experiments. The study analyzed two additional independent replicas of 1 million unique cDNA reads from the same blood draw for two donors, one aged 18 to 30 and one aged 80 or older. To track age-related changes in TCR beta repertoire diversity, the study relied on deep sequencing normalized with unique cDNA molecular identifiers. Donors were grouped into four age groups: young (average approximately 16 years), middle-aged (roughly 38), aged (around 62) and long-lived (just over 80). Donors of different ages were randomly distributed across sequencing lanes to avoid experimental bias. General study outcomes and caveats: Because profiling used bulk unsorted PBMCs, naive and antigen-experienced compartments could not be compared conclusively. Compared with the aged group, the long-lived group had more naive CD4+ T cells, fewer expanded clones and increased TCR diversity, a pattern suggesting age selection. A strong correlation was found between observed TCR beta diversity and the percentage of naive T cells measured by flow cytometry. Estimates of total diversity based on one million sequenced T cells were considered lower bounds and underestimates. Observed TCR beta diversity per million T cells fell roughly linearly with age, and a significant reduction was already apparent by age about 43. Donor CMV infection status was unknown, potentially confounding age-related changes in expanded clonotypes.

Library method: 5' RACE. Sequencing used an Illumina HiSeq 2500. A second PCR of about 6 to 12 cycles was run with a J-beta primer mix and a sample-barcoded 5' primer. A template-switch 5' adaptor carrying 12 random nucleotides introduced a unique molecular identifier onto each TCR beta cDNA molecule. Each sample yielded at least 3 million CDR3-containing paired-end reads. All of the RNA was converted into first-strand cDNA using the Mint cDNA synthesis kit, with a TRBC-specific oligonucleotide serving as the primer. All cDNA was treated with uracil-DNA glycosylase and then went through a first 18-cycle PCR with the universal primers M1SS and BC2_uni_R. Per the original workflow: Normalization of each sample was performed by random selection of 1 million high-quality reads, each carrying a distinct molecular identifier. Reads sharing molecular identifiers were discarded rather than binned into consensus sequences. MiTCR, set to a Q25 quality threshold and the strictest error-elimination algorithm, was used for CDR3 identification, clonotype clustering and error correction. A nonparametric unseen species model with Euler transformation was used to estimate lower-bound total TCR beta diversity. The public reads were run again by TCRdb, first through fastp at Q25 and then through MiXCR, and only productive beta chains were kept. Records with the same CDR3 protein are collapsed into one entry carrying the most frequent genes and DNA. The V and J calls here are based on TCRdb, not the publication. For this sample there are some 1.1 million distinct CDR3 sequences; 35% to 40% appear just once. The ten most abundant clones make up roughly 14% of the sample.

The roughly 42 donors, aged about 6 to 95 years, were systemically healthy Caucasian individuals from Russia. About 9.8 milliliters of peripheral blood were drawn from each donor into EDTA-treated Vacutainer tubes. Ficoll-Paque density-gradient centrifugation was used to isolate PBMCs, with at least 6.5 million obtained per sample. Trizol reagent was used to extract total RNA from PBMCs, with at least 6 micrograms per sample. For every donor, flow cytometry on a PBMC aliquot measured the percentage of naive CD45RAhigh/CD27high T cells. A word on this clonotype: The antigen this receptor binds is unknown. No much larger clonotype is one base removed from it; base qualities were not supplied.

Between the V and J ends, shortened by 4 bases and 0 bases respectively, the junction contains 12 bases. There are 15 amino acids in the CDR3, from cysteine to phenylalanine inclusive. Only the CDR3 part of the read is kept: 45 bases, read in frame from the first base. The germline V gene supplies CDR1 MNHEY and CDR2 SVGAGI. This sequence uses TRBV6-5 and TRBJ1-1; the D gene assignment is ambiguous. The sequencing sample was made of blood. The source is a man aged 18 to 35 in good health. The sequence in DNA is TGTGCCAGCAGTTCAAGGACGGGATTGAACACTGAAGCTTTCTTT. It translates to CASSSRTGLNTEAFF.